These T cell receptor beta chains were read from a single sample in a study of regulatory T cells in long-lasting Graves disease. Each CDR3 protein gets one entry after TCRdb re-called the multiplex PCR reads with MiXCR. The top ten clones hold roughly 13% of a sample with more than 350,000 distinct CDR3 sequences, around 20% of them seen once. The sequencing here drew on peripheral blood mononuclear cells (PBMCs), taken when the disease was refractory, from a patient treated with antithyroid drugs. The receptors here all came from a female donor with Graves disease. CDR3s include the opening cysteine and the closing phenylalanine or tryptophan.

v_gene	j_gene	CDR3aa
TRBV11-2	TRBJ1-2	CASSGVNYGYTF
TRBV7-6	TRBJ2-7	CASSSGQGAQYF
TRBV20-1	TRBJ2-5	CSALKGAETQYF
TRBV6-1	TRBJ1-1	CASRALTAEAFF
TRBV5-6	TRBJ2-7	CASSLGFFSEQYF
TRBV7-7	TRBJ2-2	CASSARTANTGELFF
TRBV7-2	TRBJ1-2	CASSDVGGYTF
TRBV10-2	TRBJ2-7	CASRPLAGVTYEQYF
TRBV20-1	TRBJ2-7	CSARDDGYEQYF
TRBV19	TRBJ1-3	CASSEDSGNTIYF
TRBV11-2	TRBJ2-1	CASSLLAGSPNEQFF
TRBV2	TRBJ2-1	CASSDVGTRPKIYNEQFF
TRBV27	TRBJ1-6	CASSPDGAANSPLHF
TRBV28	TRBJ2-7	CASTHRRDSREQYF
TRBV27	TRBJ2-5	CASSTLAGRPETQYF
TRBV6-5	TRBJ1-1	CASSYFGDVGLNTEAFF
TRBV5-6	TRBJ2-4	CASSLRGTGNMIQYF
TRBV27	TRBJ1-6	CASGLSHDSPLHF
TRBV14	TRBJ2-5	CASSQERGGWGTQYF
TRBV6-2/TRBV6-3	TRBJ1-2	CASSRDDSYGYTF
TRBV12-3/TRBV12-4	TRBJ1-2	CASSSSRDRVTF
TRBV28	TRBJ2-2	CASMEGTGELFF
TRBV2	TRBJ2-5	CASSDQGFGTQYF
TRBV11-2	TRBJ2-1	CASSTPGTRGSEQFF
TRBV6-2/TRBV6-3	TRBJ2-5	CASSYRDTQKTQYF
TRBV12-3/TRBV12-4	TRBJ2-7	CASSLTNRPQQYF
TRBV7-2	TRBJ2-3	CASSLMAGGPDTQYF
TRBV20-1	TRBJ1-6	CSAGGPGANSPLHF
TRBV29-1	TRBJ2-2	CSVDTIGELFF
TRBV12-3/TRBV12-4	TRBJ2-3	CASSLGPAGFTDTQYF
TRBV30	TRBJ2-2	CASSGAGVTGELFF
TRBV6-1	TRBJ1-5	CASSPMGGIQPQHF
TRBV9	TRBJ1-2	CASSAWTGTGVGGYTF
TRBV7-2	TRBJ2-7	CASSKVREQYF
TRBV3-1	TRBJ1-2	CASSTQGAQTGYTF
TRBV3-1	TRBJ2-5	CASRTSAETQYF
TRBV28	TRBJ1-2	CASSRPYDRGGYTF
TRBV6-1	TRBJ2-7	CASSEPGLAGASYEQYF
TRBV7-8	TRBJ2-2	CASSGSRGTGELFF
TRBV27	TRBJ1-1	CARAWDFF
TRBV28	TRBJ2-5	CASSLRGQGPQETQYF
TRBV2	TRBJ2-7	CASSRGLAGTEQYF
TRBV10-3	TRBJ2-5	CAISEGLIETQYF
TRBV30	TRBJ1-1	CACIEDSRDTEAFF
TRBV4-3	TRBJ2-1	CASSRVTSGSIYEQFF